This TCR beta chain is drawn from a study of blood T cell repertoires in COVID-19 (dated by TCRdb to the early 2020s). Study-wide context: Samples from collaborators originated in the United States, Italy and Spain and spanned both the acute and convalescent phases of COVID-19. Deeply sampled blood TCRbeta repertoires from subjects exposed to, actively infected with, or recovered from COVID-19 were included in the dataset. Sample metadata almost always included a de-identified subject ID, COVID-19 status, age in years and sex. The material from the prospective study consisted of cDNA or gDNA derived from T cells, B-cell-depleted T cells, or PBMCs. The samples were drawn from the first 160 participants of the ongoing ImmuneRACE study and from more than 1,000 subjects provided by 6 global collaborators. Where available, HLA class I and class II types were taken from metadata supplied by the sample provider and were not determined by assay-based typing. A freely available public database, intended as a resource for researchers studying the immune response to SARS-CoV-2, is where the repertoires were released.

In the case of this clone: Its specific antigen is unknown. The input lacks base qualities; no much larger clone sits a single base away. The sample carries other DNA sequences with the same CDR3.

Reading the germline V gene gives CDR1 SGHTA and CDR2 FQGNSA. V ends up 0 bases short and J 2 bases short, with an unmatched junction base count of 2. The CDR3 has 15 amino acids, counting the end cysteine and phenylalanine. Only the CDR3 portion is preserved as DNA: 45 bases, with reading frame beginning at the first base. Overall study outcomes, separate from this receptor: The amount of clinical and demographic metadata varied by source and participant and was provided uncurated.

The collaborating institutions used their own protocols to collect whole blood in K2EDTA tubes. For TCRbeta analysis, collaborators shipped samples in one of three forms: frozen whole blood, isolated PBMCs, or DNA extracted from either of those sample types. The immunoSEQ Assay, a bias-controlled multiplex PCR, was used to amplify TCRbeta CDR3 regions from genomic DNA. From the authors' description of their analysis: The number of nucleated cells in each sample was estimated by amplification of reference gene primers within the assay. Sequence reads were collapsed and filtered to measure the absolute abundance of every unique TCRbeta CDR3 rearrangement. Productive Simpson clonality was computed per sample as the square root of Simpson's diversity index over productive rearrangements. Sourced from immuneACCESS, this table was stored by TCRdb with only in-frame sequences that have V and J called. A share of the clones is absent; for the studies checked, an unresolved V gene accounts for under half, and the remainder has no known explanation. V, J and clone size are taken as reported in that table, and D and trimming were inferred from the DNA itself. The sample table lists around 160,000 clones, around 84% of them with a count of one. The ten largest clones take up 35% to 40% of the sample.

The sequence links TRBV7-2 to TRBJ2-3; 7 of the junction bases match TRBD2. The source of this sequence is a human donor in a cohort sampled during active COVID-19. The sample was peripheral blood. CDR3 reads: CASSLAGGYTDTQYF. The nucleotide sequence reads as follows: TGTGCCAGCAGCTTAGCGGGGGGGTACACAGATACGCAGTATTTT.